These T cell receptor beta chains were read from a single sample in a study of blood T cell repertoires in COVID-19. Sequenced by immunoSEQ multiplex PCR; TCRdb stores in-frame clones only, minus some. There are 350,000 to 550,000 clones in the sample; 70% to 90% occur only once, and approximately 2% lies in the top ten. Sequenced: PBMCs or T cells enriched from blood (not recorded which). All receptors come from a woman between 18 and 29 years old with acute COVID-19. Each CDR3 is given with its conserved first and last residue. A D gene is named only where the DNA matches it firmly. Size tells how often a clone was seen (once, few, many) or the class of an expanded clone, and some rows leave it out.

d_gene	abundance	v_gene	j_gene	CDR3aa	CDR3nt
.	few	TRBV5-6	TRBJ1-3	CASSLVASGNTIYF	TGTGCCAGCAGCTTGGTAGCCTCTGGAAACACCATATATTTT
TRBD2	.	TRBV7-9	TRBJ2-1	CASSFGGYNEQFF	TGTGCCAGCAGCTTCGGGGGGTACAATGAGCAGTTCTTC
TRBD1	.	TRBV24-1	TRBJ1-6	CATSDGDSNSPLHF	TGTGCCACCAGTGATGGGGACAGCAATTCACCCCTCCACTTT
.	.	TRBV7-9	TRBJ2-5	CASSSGTGGFSQETQYF	TGTGCCAGCAGCTCTGGAACCGGAGGGTTTAGCCAAGAGACCCAGTACTTC
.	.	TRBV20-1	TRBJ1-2	CSASSTTANYGYTF	TGCAGTGCTAGTAGTACGACAGCTAACTATGGCTACACCTTC
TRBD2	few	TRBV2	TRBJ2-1	CASSEVSGRGNEQFF	TGTGCCAGCAGTGAAGTGAGCGGGAGGGGCAATGAGCAGTTCTTC
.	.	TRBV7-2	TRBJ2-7	CASSLGGTYEQYF	TGTGCCAGCAGCTTAGGAGGTACCTACGAGCAGTACTTC
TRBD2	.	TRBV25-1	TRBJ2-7	CASSVGATGTSGYEQYF	TGTGCCAGCAGTGTGGGGGCCACCGGGACTAGCGGCTACGAGCAGTACTTC
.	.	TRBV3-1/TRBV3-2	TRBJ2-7	CASSPGYQRFSYEQYF	TGTGCCAGCAGCCCCGGTTACCAACGCTTCTCCTACGAGCAGTACTTC
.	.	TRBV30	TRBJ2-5	CAWGRGQETQYF	TGTGCCTGGGGACGGGGACAAGAGACCCAGTACTTC
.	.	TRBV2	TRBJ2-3	CASLPIFGTDTQYF	TGTGCCAGCCTACCAATTTTCGGCACAGATACGCAGTATTTT
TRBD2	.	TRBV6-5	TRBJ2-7	CASSLKTSGRHEQYF	TGTGCCAGCAGTCTAAAGACTAGCGGGAGGCACGAGCAGTACTTC
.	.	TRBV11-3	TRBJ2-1	CASSLDITGNINNEQFF	TGTGCCAGCAGCTTAGATATTACCGGGAACATTAACAATGAGCAGTTCTTC
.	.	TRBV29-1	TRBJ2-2	CSAGGHPNTGELFF	TGCAGCGCTGGGGGACACCCGAACACCGGGGAGCTGTTTTTT
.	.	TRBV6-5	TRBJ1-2	CAGAGLSGYTF	TGTGCCGGAGCCGGGTTAAGTGGCTACACCTTC
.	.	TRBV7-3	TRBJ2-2	CASSKFVSRGGGELFF	TGTGCCAGCTCCAAGTTCGTCAGCCGAGGTGGCGGGGAGCTGTTTTTT
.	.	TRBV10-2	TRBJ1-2	CASSEAGNYGYTF	TGCGCCAGCAGTGAGGCAGGGAACTATGGCTACACCTTC
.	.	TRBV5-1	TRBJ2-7	CASSWRGSSEQYF	TGCGCCAGCAGCTGGCGGGGTAGTAGCGAGCAGTACTTC
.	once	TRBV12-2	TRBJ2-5	CASRFSGYF	TGTGCAAGTCGCTTCTCCGGGTACTTC
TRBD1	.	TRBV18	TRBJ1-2	CASSPSDRADVYTF	TGTGCCAGCTCACCCTCAGACAGGGCCGATGTCTACACCTTC
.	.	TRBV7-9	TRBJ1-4	CASSLSGGEKLFF	TGTGCCAGCAGCTTAAGCGGGGGAGAAAAACTGTTTTTT
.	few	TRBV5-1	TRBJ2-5	CASSLLQQETQYF	TGCGCCAGCAGCTTGTTGCAGCAAGAGACCCAGTACTTC
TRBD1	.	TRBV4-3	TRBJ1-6	CASSQPGTGNSPLHF	TGCGCCAGCAGCCAACCCGGGACAGGGAATTCACCCCTCCACTTT
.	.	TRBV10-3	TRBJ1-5	CAISARGGLDNQPQHF	TGTGCCATCAGTGCGCGGGGAGGGTTGGACAATCAGCCCCAGCATTTT
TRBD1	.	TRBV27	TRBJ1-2	CASSLSKTGGGYGYTF	TGTGCCAGCAGTTTATCTAAGACAGGGGGCGGCTATGGCTACACCTTC